The clone carrying this T cell receptor beta chain came up a few times. Its antigen is undetermined. TCRdb fed the RACE reads into MiXCR, producing one record per CDR3 protein. Altogether some 49,000 distinct CDR3 sequences are present, 8.5% to 10% being singletons, with the ten largest covering 9.5% to 10%. The data belong to a study of human T cells and chemical hapten exposure. Study summary: Per-sample TCR yield variability stemmed mainly from small pooled library volume differences.

Study-wide findings and caveats: There were significantly more large CDR3 similarity clusters among expanded TCRs than among controls.

Described time point: pre-sensitization, week 0. The treatment denotes: therapeutic diphenylcyclopropenone sensitization with weekly scalp DPC. Whole blood that had not been fractionated was the source of extracted total RNA. V was pared by 6 bases and J by 9 bases, with 11 bases of the junction left unmatched. This CDR3 contains 14 residues. Looked up from germline, CDR1 is MNHNY and CDR2 is SVGAGI (reference sequence). The sequenced sample was whole blood, obtained in connection with sensitization to the hapten diphenylcyclopropenone (DPC). The clonotype originates from a woman in her thirties with alopecia areata. Some clones in this sample may be carry-over from other donors' samples. V and J are TRBV6-6 and TRBJ1-5; 7 positions match TRBD1. The DNA of the CDR3 is TGTGCCAGCAGCTATGGACAGGTGGAACGGCCCCAGCATTTT. Translating gives CASSYGQVERPQHF.